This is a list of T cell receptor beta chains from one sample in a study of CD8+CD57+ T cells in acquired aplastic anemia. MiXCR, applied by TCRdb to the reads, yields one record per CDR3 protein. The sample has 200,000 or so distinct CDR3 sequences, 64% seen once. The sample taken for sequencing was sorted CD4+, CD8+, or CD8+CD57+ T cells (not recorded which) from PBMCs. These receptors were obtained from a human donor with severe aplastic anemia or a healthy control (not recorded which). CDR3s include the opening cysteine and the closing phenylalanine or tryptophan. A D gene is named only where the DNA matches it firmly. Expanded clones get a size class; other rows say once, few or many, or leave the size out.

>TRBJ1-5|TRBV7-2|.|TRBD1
TGTGCCAGCAGCAGCAGGACAGGGCAGGGCCAGCCCCAGCATTTT
CASSSRTGQGQPQHF
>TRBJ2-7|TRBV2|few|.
TGTGCCAGCAGTGAAGACACTTACGAGCAGTACTTC
CASSEDTYEQYF
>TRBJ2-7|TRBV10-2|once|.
TGCGCCAGCGGATCAGGGTTTCCCGAGCAGTACTTC
CASGSGFPEQYF
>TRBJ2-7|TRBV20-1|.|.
TGCAGTGCTAGAGGTCGCAGGGACGAGCAGTACTTC
CSARGRRDEQYF
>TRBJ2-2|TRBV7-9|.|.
TGTGCCAGCAGCGTGTTCCGGTTCTATGGGGAGCTGTTTTTT
CASSVFRFYGELFF
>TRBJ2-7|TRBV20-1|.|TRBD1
TGCAGTGCTAGAGACACAGGGGGCTCGTACGAGCAGTACTTC
CSARDTGGSYEQYF
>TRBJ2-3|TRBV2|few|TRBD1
TGTGCCAGCAGACGGACAGGGACCCGAGATACGCAGTATTTT
CASRRTGTRDTQYF
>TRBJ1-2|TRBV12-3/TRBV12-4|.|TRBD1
TGTGCCAGCAGTTTGGTACAGGGGGGTATTGGTGGCTACACCTTC
CASSLVQGGIGGYTF
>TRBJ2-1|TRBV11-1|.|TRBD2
TGTGCCAGCAGCTTAAACGGAGGACTAGCGGGGGGTAGTGAGCAGTTCTTC
CASSLNGGLAGGSEQFF
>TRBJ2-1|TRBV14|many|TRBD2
TGTGCCAGCAGCCAGTTTTCCCCCTCTAGCGGTCCCAGCTCCTACAATGAGCAGTTCTTC
CASSQFSPSSGPSSYNEQFF
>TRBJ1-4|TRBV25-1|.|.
TGTGCCAGCAGTGAAACACGGGGGAAGGCGGGTGAAAAACTGTTTTTT
CASSETRGKAGEKLFF
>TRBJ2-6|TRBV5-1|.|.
TGCGCCAGCAAGATGGTTTCTGGGGCCAACGTCCTGACTTTC
CASKMVSGANVLTF
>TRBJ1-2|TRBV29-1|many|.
TGCAGCGTTTTGGGGCAGGAGGATGGCTACACCTTC
CSVLGQEDGYTF
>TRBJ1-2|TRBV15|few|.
TGTGCCACCAGCAGAGAGCGGCTATCGGGGGGCTACACCTTC
CATSRERLSGGYTF
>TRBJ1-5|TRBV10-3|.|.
TGTGCCATCATTTTTCAGGGGAGTTGGTTCGTGCCCCAGCATTTT
CAIIFQGSWFVPQHF
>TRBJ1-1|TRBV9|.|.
TGTGCCAGCAGCCCGCCAACAGGTGGGGAAGCTTTCTTT
CASSPPTGGEAFF
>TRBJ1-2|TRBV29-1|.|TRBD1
TGCAGCGCGCGGACAGGGGGCCTCTATGGCTACACCTTC
CSARTGGLYGYTF
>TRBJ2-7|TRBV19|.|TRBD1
TGTGCCAGTAAGATAAGGCGACAGGGGGCTTACGAGCAGTACTTC
CASKIRRQGAYEQYF
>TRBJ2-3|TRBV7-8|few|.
TGTGCCAGCAGCTCCGAAGATACGCAGTATTTT
CASSSEDTQYF
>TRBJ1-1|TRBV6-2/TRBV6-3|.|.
TGTGCCAGCAGTGACAATCGGGGCCTGAACACTGAAGCTTTCTTT
CASSDNRGLNTEAFF
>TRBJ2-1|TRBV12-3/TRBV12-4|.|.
TGTGCCAGCAGTGAATCTCGGGGGAAGCGGTATGAGCAGCTCTTC
CASSESRGKRYEQLF
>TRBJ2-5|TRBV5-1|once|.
TGCGCCAGCATTCAGGGGACGGCCTTGACGACCCAGTGCTTC
CASIQGTALTTQCF
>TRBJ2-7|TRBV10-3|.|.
TGTGCCATCAGTGAGGGTGCAAGCTCCTACGAGCAGTACTTC
CAISEGASSYEQYF
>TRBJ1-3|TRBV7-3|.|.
TGTGCCAGCAGCCTCTTGGCGGGGGGCTCTGGAAACACCATATATTTT
CASSLLAGGSGNTIYF
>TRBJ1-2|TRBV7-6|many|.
TGTGCCAGCAGCTCTGGCAGAGGGGATGGCTACACCTTC
CASSSGRGDGYTF
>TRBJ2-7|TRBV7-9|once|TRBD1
TGTGCCAGCAGCTCTAGGACAGGAGCATCCTACGAGCAGTACTTC
CASSSRTGASYEQYF
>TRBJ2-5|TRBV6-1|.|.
TGCGCCAGCAGTTACTCTGAGGGTGTCGAGACCCAGTACTTC
CASSYSEGVETQYF
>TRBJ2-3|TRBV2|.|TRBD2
TGTGCCAGCAGTGAGGGCGGGAGAGGCGCAGATACGCAGTATTTT
CASSEGGRGADTQYF
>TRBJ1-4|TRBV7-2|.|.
TGTGCCAGCAGCCACCCGGGACGGGAAAATGAAAAACTGTTTTTT
CASSHPGRENEKLFF
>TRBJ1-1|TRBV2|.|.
TGTGCCAGCACCCTCGAGAGAGGAGGTCTGAACACTGAAGCTTTCTTT
CASTLERGGLNTEAFF
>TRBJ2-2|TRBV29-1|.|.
TGCAGCGTTGAGGGGCCAGGGGAAGCCGGGGAGCTGTTTTTT
CSVEGPGEAGELFF
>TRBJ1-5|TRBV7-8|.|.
TGTGCCAGCAGAACCCTCAATCAGCCCCAGCATTTC
CASRTLNQPQHF
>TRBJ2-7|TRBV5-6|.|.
TGTGCCAGCAGCTTTGGGTACGAGCAGTACTTC
CASSFGYEQYF
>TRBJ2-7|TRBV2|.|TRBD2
TGTGCCAGCAGGCCCACTAGCGGGGGGGCCCACGAGCAGTACTTC
CASRPTSGGAHEQYF
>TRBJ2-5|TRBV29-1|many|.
TGCAGCGTTGTTGCAGAGACCCAGTACTTC
CSVVAETQYF
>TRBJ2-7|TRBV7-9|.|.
TGTGCCAGCAGCCCCTCGGACGAGCAGTACTTC
CASSPSDEQYF
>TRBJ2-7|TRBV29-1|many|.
TGCAGCGTTGAAGATCTTCGGGACGGCTCCTACGAGCAGTACTTC
CSVEDLRDGSYEQYF
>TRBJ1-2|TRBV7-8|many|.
TGTGCCAGCAAAGACGCTCTCACACATGGCTACACCTTC
CASKDALTHGYTF
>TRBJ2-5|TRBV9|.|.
TGTGCCAGCAGCGTAGGAGGGATACCTACAGAGACCCAGTACTTC
CASSVGGIPTETQYF
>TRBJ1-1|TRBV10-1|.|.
TGCGCCAGCAGACCGTCGGGTGGGACCGGGGAAGCTTTCTTT
CASRPSGGTGEAFF
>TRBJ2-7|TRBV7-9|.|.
TGTGCCAGCAGCTTAGAGGATCCCTACGAGCAGTACTTC
CASSLEDPYEQYF
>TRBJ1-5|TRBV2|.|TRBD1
TGTGCCAGCAGTGATGGGACAGGGGATCAGCCCCAGCATTTT
CASSDGTGDQPQHF
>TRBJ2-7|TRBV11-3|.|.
TGTGCCAGCAGCCCGGCGTTTACCTACGAGCAGTACTTC
CASSPAFTYEQYF